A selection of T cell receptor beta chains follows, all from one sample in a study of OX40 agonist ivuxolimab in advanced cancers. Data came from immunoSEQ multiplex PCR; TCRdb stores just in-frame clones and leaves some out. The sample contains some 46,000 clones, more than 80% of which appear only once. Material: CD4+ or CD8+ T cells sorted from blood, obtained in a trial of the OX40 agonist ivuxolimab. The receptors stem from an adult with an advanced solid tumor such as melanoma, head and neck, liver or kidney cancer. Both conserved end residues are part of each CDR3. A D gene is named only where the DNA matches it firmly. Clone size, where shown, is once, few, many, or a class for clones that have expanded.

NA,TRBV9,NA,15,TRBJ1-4,TGTGCCAGCAGCCGCAGTCGAGGGGCGGATGAAAAACTGTTTTTT,CASSRSRGADEKLFF
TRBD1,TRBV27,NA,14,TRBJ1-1,TGTGCCAGCACCCCCGGGACAGGCACCACTGAAGCTTTCTTT,CASTPGTGTTEAFF
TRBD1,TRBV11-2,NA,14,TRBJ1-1,TGTGCCAGCAGCGATGGGACAGGGAACACTGAAGCTTTCTTT,CASSDGTGNTEAFF
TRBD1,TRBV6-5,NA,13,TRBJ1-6,TGTGCCAGCAGTGACAGGGAAAATTCACCCCTCCACTTT,CASSDRENSPLHF
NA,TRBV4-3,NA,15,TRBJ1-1,TGCGCCAGCAGCCAAGATCGCCCAGGGGACACTGAAGCTTTCTTT,CASSQDRPGDTEAFF
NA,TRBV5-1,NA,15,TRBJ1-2,TGCGCCAGGAGAGGGCTCAGGGGAAGCCTCTATGGCTACACCTTC,CARRGLRGSLYGYTF
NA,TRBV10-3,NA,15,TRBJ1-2,TGTGCCATCAGTGTCCATCAGGTAGAGTTCGGTGGCTACACCTTC,CAISVHQVEFGGYTF
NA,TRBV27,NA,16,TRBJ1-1,TGTGCCAGCACCCCCATTAGGGGTTTAATGAACACTGAAGCTTTCTTT,CASTPIRGLMNTEAFF
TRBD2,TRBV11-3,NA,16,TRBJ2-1,TGTGCCAGCAGCTTAGGTCTAGCGGAAACCTACAATGAGCAGTTCTTC,CASSLGLAETYNEQFF
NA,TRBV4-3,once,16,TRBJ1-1,TGCGCCAGCAGGCAAACTACCCTCAGGGCGAACACTGAAGCTTTCTTT,CASRQTTLRANTEAFF
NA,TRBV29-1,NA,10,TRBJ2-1,TGCAGCGCCGCGAGCGGACTGCAGTTCTTC,CSAASGLQFF
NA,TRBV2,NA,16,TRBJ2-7,TGTGCCAGCAGCTCAACCGAGGGCGTAGATTCCTACGAGCAGTACTTC,CASSSTEGVDSYEQYF
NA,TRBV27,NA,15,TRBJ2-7,TGTGCCAGCAGTCCCTTGGGGGAGTCTTCCTACGAGCAGTACTTC,CASSPLGESSYEQYF
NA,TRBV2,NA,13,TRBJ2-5,TGTGCCAGCAGTTCTTGGGGCGGAGAGACCCAGTACTTC,CASSSWGGETQYF
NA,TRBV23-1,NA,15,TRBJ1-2,TGCGCCAGCAGTAGGGGGGGTATCCAAAGCTATGGCTACACCTTC,CASSRGGIQSYGYTF
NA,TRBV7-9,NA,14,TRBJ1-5,TGTGCCAGCAGCTTAGAACACACCAATCAGCCCCAGCATTTT,CASSLEHTNQPQHF
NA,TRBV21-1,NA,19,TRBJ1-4,TGTGCCAGCAGCAAAGCGGGGGGAAACCTCAAACGGGCTAATGAAAAACTGTTTTTT,CASSKAGGNLKRANEKLFF
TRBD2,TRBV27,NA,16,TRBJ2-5,TGTGCCAGCAGTTTATGGGGTAGCGGGGATCAAGAGACCCAGTACTTC,CASSLWGSGDQETQYF
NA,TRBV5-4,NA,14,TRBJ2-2,TGTGCCAGCAGCTTGGCATCCAGCACCGGGGAGCTGTTTTTT,CASSLASSTGELFF
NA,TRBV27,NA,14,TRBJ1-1,TGTGCCAGCAGTTTAGCCCCCTTGAACACTGAAGCTTTCTTT,CASSLAPLNTEAFF
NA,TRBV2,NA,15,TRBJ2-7,TGTGCCAGCAGTTTTCCGCAGTCCTTCTCCTACGAGCAGTACTTC,CASSFPQSFSYEQYF
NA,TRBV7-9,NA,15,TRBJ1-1,TGTGCCAGCAGCTTAGGGGGGGCTCGGAACACTGAAGCTTTCTTT,CASSLGGARNTEAFF
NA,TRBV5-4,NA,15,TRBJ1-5,TGCGCCAGCAGCCAAGATTCCGGGTCAAGTCAGCCCCAGCATTTT,CASSQDSGSSQPQHF
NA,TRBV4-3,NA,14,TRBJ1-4,TGCGCCAGCAGCCAAGATCCAGGGGATGAAAAACTGTTTTTT,CASSQDPGDEKLFF
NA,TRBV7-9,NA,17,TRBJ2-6,TGTGCCAGCCAAGGGCATAAAAGGGGCAATGGGGCCAACGTCCTGACTTTC,CASQGHKRGNGANVLTF
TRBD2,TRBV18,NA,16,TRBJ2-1,TGTGCCAGCTCCCTCGTCCTAGCGGGAAGTAACAATGAGCAGTTCTTC,CASSLVLAGSNNEQFF
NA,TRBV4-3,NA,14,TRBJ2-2,TGCGCCAGCAGCCAAGGGGGATACACCGGGGAGCTGTTTTTT,CASSQGGYTGELFF
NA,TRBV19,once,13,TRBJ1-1,TGTGCCAGTAGTAAAGGGGGGAACACTGAAGCTTTCTTT,CASSKGGNTEAFF
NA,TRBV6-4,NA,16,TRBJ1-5,TGTGCCAGCAGTGGGTACAGGGTAACGGGCAATCAGCCCCAGCATTTT,CASSGYRVTGNQPQHF
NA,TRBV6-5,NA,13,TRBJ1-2,TGTGCCACCAACCTACAGGATAACTATGGCTACACCTTC,CATNLQDNYGYTF
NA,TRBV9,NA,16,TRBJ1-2,TGTGCCAGCAGCGTATGGGCCGCCGGAGGTGGGTATGGCTACACCTTC,CASSVWAAGGGYGYTF
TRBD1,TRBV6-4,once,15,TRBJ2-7,TGTGCCAGCAGTTACAAGCAGGGGGAACCCTACGAGCAGTACTTC,CASSYKQGEPYEQYF
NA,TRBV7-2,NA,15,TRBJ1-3,TGTGCCAGCAGCGGCACTGGGGAAACTGGAAACACCATATATTTT,CASSGTGETGNTIYF
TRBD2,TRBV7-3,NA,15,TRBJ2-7,TGTGCCAGCAGCTTGTTCCAGCGGGGGGACTACGAGCAGTACTTC,CASSLFQRGDYEQYF
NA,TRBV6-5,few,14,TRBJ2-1,TGTGCCAGCAGTTACTCTCAAAGGGGCGATGAGCAGTTCTTC,CASSYSQRGDEQFF
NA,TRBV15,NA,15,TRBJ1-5,TGTGCCACCAGCATCTCTCAACAGGGCAATCAGCCCCAGCATTTT,CATSISQQGNQPQHF
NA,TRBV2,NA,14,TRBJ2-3,TGTGCCAGCTTCGACTGGCAGCACACAGATACGCAGTATTTT,CASFDWQHTDTQYF
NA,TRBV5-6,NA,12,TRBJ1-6,TGTGCCAGCAGCTTGAATTACTCGCCCCTCCACTTT,CASSLNYSPLHF
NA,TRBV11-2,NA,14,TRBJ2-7,TGTGCCAGCAGCTCGGGGCTGGTAAGATACGAGCAGTACTTC,CASSSGLVRYEQYF
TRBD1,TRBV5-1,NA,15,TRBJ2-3,TGCGCCAGCAGCTTGGTACAGGGGAGCACAGATACGCAGTATTTT,CASSLVQGSTDTQYF
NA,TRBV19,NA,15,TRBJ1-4,TGTGCCAGTACCTCCGGGGGGCAGGGAGGTGAAAAACTGTTTTTT,CASTSGGQGGEKLFF
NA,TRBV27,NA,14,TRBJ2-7,TGTGCCAGCAGCCGCGGGACACCCTTCTACGAGCAGTACTTC,CASSRGTPFYEQYF
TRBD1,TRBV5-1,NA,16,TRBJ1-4,TGCGCCAGCAGCTTGGGGACAGGGGTATTAGAGGAAAAACTGTTTTTT,CASSLGTGVLEEKLFF
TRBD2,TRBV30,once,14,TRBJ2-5,TGTGCCTGGAGTGTAGCGGGGAGGGGAGAGACCCAGTACTTC,CAWSVAGRGETQYF
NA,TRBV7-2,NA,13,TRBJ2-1,TGTGCCAGCAGCTTTATTCAGTTTGCCGGGGAGTTCTTC,CASSFIQFAGEFF
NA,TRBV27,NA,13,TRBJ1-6,TGTGCCAGCAGTAGGGCTGGGGCGTCACCCCTCCACTTT,CASSRAGASPLHF
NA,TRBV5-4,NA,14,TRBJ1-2,TGTGCCAGCAGCTTTGGGGGGGAGGGTTATGGCTACACCTTC,CASSFGGEGYGYTF
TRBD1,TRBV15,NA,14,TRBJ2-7,TGTGCCACCAGCCCTGAGGGGGCGAAATACGAGCAGTACTTC,CATSPEGAKYEQYF
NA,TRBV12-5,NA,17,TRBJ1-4,TGTGCTAGTGGTCCCTGGGCGGGGCTTTCAACTAATGAAAAACTGTTTTTT,CASGPWAGLSTNEKLFF
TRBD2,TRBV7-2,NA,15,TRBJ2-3,TGTGCCAGCAGCCAAACTAGCGGGAATGCAGATACGCAGTATTTT,CASSQTSGNADTQYF